The rows below give T cell receptor beta chains drawn from one sample of a study of blood T cell repertoires in COVID-19. Sequencing used immunoSEQ multiplex PCR; TCRdb keeps in-frame clones, though not all of them. The table shows about 150,000 clones, with about 85% occurring only once. The sample taken for sequencing was PBMCs or T cells enriched from blood (not recorded which). All receptors derive from a woman aged 40 to 50 who had been exposed to COVID-19. CDR3s include the opening cysteine and the closing phenylalanine or tryptophan. A D gene is named only where the DNA matches it firmly.

13,TRBV7-7,TRBJ1-1,NA,CASSSTVSTEAFF
11,TRBV6-2/TRBV6-3,TRBJ2-1,NA,CASSPYGEQFF
16,TRBV3-1/TRBV3-2,TRBJ2-3,TRBD1,CASSSRTGTSTDTQYF
14,TRBV6-6,TRBJ1-6,TRBD1,CASSWTGENSPLHF
14,TRBV9,TRBJ1-1,TRBD1,CASSAIDRAINAFF
16,TRBV4-1,TRBJ1-6,NA,CASSQDFSGINSPLHF
16,TRBV6-2/TRBV6-3,TRBJ2-1,TRBD2,CASSQIAGVLKNEQFF
14,TRBV6-5,TRBJ2-7,NA,CASSYGRGTYEQYF
13,TRBV6-5,TRBJ2-7,TRBD2,CASSLAGVGEQYF
13,TRBV6-5,TRBJ1-2,NA,CASSYNNREGYTF
18,TRBV7-2,TRBJ1-2,NA,CASSLGGGYSAPGYGYTF
16,TRBV5-1,TRBJ2-5,TRBD1,CASSLAGTGYIETQYF
15,TRBV5-1,TRBJ1-2,TRBD1,CASSLEGGGIYGYTF
13,TRBV28,TRBJ1-6,TRBD1,CASRRTGTIIPHF
13,TRBV10-1,TRBJ1-1,NA,CASMGLSDTEAFF
17,TRBV11-2,TRBJ2-1,TRBD2,CASSLRGVRVASNEQFF
14,TRBV29-1,TRBJ2-7,TRBD2,CSVAASGRTYEQYF
14,TRBV6-5,TRBJ1-5,NA,CASSLTGYNQPQHF
12,TRBV18,TRBJ2-7,NA,CASSPPTGTTYF
15,TRBV5-4,TRBJ2-2,TRBD2,CASSNSGRDIGELFF
13,TRBV12-3/TRBV12-4,TRBJ1-6,NA,CASSDSYNSPLHF
12,TRBV2,TRBJ2-7,NA,CASTPGVYEQYF
18,TRBV7-9,TRBJ2-1,TRBD2,CASSRGTSSTSSYNEQFF
11,TRBV7-2,TRBJ2-7,NA,CASSNGGEQYF
15,TRBV5-6,TRBJ2-7,NA,CASSLVRGGGDEQYF
15,TRBV6-5,TRBJ2-1,NA,CATLGRGIPNNEQFF
15,TRBV11-2,TRBJ1-1,NA,CASSFSTVMNTEAFF
14,TRBV11-2,TRBJ1-1,TRBD1,CASSLSTGGTEAFF
15,TRBV6-5,TRBJ1-5,TRBD1,CASSSDNRGLQPQHF
13,TRBV5-1,TRBJ1-2,NA,CASSLGQGDGYTF
15,TRBV7-6,TRBJ2-7,TRBD1,CASSSTPGQGLEQYF
13,TRBV10-1,TRBJ2-1,TRBD2,CASRLSGRNEQFF
13,TRBV7-2,TRBJ1-1,NA,CASRPAGGTEAFF
15,TRBV9,TRBJ1-6,TRBD1,CASSLAGTGNSPLHF
16,TRBV4-3,TRBJ2-1,NA,CASSPLITPRLNEQFF
15,TRBV19,TRBJ2-3,TRBD1,CASSIDQGDRDTQYF
14,TRBV21-1,TRBJ1-1,NA,CASSKSRTGDEAFF
14,TRBV2,TRBJ2-5,TRBD2,CASSGSGGIKTQYF
15,TRBV18,TRBJ1-1,TRBD1,CASSPPGTGGTEAFF
15,TRBV4-1,TRBJ2-7,TRBD2,CASSQGAGGVYEQYF
15,TRBV10-3,TRBJ2-7,TRBD1,CAISKEAGGSYEQYF
13,TRBV13,TRBJ1-1,NA,CASSLGQNTEAFF
11,TRBV12-3/TRBV12-4,TRBJ2-3,NA,CASSLGSVQYF
12,TRBV19,TRBJ2-3,NA,CASRSLTDTQYF
18,TRBV5-1,TRBJ1-6,NA,CASSLAVTASSYNSPLHF
18,TRBV3-1/TRBV3-2,TRBJ2-1,TRBD2,CASSQDFASGGSYNEQFF
15,TRBV27,TRBJ1-3,NA,CASATTGSSGNTIYF
14,TRBV5-1,TRBJ1-2,TRBD1,CASSDQGAGYGYTF
16,TRBV7-9,TRBJ2-2,NA,CASSLSGRWNTGELFF
16,TRBV6-4,TRBJ1-3,TRBD1,CASRDEGQGPGNTIYF
12,TRBV19,TRBJ2-7,TRBD2,CASSRGVGEQYF
16,TRBV7-3,TRBJ2-3,TRBD1,CASSYKGAGSTDTQYF
15,TRBV6-5,TRBJ2-1,TRBD2,CASRTQTGTTAFEFF
16,TRBV15,TRBJ1-5,NA,CATRLDYGNSNQPQHF
15,TRBV25-1,TRBJ1-1,TRBD1,CASSERAGGNTEAFF
14,TRBV11-3,TRBJ2-2,NA,CASGPGGNTGELFF
12,TRBV7-8,TRBJ1-2,NA,CASSRAAEGSYF
15,TRBV6-5,TRBJ1-2,TRBD1,CASSSGGANRGGYTF
14,TRBV19,TRBJ2-5,NA,CASSARGAGETQYF